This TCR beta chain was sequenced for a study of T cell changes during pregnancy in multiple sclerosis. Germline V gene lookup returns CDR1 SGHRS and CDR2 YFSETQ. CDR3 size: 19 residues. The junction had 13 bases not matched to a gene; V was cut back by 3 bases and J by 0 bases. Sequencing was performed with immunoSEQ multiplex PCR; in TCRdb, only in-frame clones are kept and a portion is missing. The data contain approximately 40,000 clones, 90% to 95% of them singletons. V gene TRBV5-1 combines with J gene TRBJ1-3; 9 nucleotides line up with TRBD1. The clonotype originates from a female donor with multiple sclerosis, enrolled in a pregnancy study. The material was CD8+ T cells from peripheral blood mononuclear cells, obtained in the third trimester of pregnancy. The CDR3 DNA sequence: TGCGCCAGCAGCTCAACCGGGACAGGGATGATGTACTCTGGAAACACCATATATTTT. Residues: CASSSTGTGMMYSGNTIYF.